The T cell receptor (beta chain) described here comes from a study of T cell responses to AZD1222 COVID-19 vaccine (dated by TCRdb to the early 2020s). Concerning the study at large: AZD1222 recipients whose second dose came at about 4 weeks and those whose second dose came at about 12 weeks were combined into one group, since spike-specific TCR depth and breadth did not differ between the two schedules. TCR sequencing covered some 240 trial participants: 207 given two doses of AZD1222 and 26 given two doses of MenACWY control vaccine. Enrollment into the trials was organized by age into subgroups of 18-55, 56-69 and 70-plus years, and those subgroups contained 148, 28 and 57 TCR-sequenced participants, respectively. Beyond this particular receptor, the publication reports: Participants were mostly white British and included more females than males, and it was suggested by the authors that clonal diversity may have been underestimated. The 56-69-year group was small, and its depth increase did not reach significance, likely because of low power. After two AZD1222 doses, spike-specific TCR breadth and depth were significantly higher than at day 0 and than in MenACWY recipients. Because no samples from the day 14 peak response were available, repertoires could be characterized only after the peak T cell response. Epitopes outside the regions mutated in the B.1.351 and B.1.1.7 variants were reportedly recognized by nearly half of the unique spike-specific TCRs. The vaccine-associated CD4 TCRs covered the entire spike protein, and the dominant responses fell in regions 160-218 and 743-854. Only a handful of AZD1222 recipients were SARS-CoV-2 seropositive at baseline, limiting conclusions about previously exposed vaccinees.

Via the germline V gene (reference sequence), CDR1 is MNHEY and CDR2 SMNVEV. The CDR3 spans 14 residues, from the cysteine through the phenylalanine. Just the 42-base CDR3 DNA is kept, in frame starting at base 1. The V and J ends are trimmed by 3 bases and 12 bases, leaving 20 bases between them. The sample's time point label is to be understood as: baseline before first vaccination. Samples from vaccinated people were obtained from the UK trials COV001 and COV002, which included a single-blind randomized controlled phase 2/3 trial of AZD1222 (ChAdOx1 nCoV-19) in healthy adults. Trial participant PBMC samples were collected at day 0 and day 28 after the second dose for TCRbeta chain sequencing. About this clone itself: Its antigen is unknown. No clone much larger than this one lies a single base away; base qualities are absent.

The CDR3 regions of human TCRbeta chains were subjected to immunosequencing. Concerning the study's data processing: TCRs in the repertoires were matched against a reference library of SARS-CoV-2-specific TCRs that had been generated with the MIRA antigen-specificity platform. Breadth meant the fraction of unique TCRs that were SARS-CoV-2-associated, whereas depth meant the fraction of total T cells that were SARS-CoV-2-associated. Each spike-specific TCR was assigned to its reactive spike region and to a CD4 or CD8 class using the MIRA data. Log10-transformed breadth and depth values were compared by one-way ANOVA with Sidak's multiple comparisons tests. TCRdb retrieved this table from immuneACCESS and kept in-frame rearrangements only. Not all clones are present; in checked studies, unresolved V genes account for under half, and no reason is known for the remainder. That table gives V, J and clone size, and the DNA gave D and trimming. Here the sample has about 150,000 clones; about 93% occur a single time. Together, the top ten hold 7.5% to 9.5% of the sample.

The sample in question was peripheral blood, obtained on day 0 of AZD1222 vaccination. This TCR derives from an adult in good health. The V and J segments used are TRBV27 and TRBJ1-2; a weak D assignment points to TRBD1 (5 bases agree). The base sequence is TGTGCCAGCAGTTTTGTCTCAGGGTCCCCCGGGCACACCTTC. This codes for CASSFVSGSPGHTF.